This T cell receptor beta chain was recorded in a study of shared clonotypes between healthy human individuals. The CDR3 covers 15 residues. Per the germline V gene, CDR1 is MNHEY and CDR2 is SVGAGI. Trimming removed 5 bases from V and 3 bases from J; junction bases left unmatched: 6. Remarks on this clone: Its antigen is undetermined.

Some clones are missing from TCRdb's copy, which holds only in-frame ones; the method was immunoSEQ multiplex PCR. Among 980,000 or so clones listed, around three quarters were seen once. Study outcomes and limitations: A generally larger estimated richness was seen in naive subsets than in memory subsets. Donor scarcity curtailed the genetic and exposure-history diversity represented herein. Large sequencing depth failed to make sorted-subset sequencing complete, rarefaction showed.

Within Nashville, Tennessee resided all donors, each a Caucasian adult. Source material: memory CD4+ T cells sorted from blood. Subset defined: CD45RA-negative fraction. This chain joins TRBV6-5 and TRBJ2-7; 11 nucleotides agree with TRBD2. The sequence derives from a man aged 18 to 35 in good health. CDR3 residues: CASSQGLAAIYEQYF. The CDR3, as DNA: TGTGCCAGCAGTCAGGGACTAGCGGCCATCTACGAGCAGTACTTC.